The 28 T cell receptor beta chains below all came from one sample that was sequenced in a study of regulatory T cells in long-lasting Graves disease. Time point given: persistent/refractory GD, antithyroid drugs over 5 years with positive TRAb. Generation of the TCR library employed RNA extracted from PBMCs. Building the TCR beta libraries relied on iRepertoire HTBI primers, and CDR3 regions underwent Arm-PCR. TCRdb called the multiplex PCR reads again in MiXCR, with one record for every CDR3 protein. The data hold 600,000 to 850,000 distinct CDR3 sequences, with 30% observed a single time. Sequenced here: peripheral blood mononuclear cells (PBMCs), sampled when the disease was refractory, from a patient treated with antithyroid drugs. The origin of the receptors is a female donor with Graves disease.

This clonotype has a handful of counts. This chain uses TRBV20-1 with TRBJ2-5; 7 bases line up with TRBD2. CDR1 and CDR2 from the germline V gene are DFQATT and SNEGSKA (reference sequence). The CDR3 totals 14 residues. Unmatched junction bases numbered 7, after V lost 0 bases and J lost 6 bases. As DNA, the CDR3 is TGCAGTGCTAGAGAAGGGAAGCGGGGCCAGACCCAGTACTTC. This gives the protein CSAREGKRGQTQYF.

In this sample, this clonotype turned up many times. This rearrangement joins TRBV28 to TRBJ1-1; D possibly corresponds to TRBD1 (5 bases). The CDR3 runs to 12 residues. Germline CDR1 and CDR2: MDHEN and SYDVKM. Trimming took 2 bases from V and 7 from J, leaving 8 bases between them. CDR3 residues: CASSLNGGEAFF. CDR3 DNA sequence: TGTGCCAGCAGTTTAAATGGGGGTGAAGCTTTCTTT.

J is TRBJ2-5 and V is TRBV18; 8 nucleotides agree with TRBD2. V lost 8 bases, J lost 5 bases, and 7 bases stayed unmatched. Germline V lookup: CDR1 KGHSH, CDR2 LQKENI. CDR3 length equals 13 residues. This CDR3 reads CASPQPGGETQYF. In DNA form, the CDR3 reads TGTGCCAGCCCACAACCGGGGGGGGAGACCCAGTACTTC.

The rearrangement joins TRBV30 to TRBJ1-6; the match to TRBD1 covers 8 bases. The germline V gene encodes CDR1 GTSNPN and CDR2 SVGIG (reference sequence). The CDR3 covers 14 residues. The V and J ends lost 4 bases and 9 bases, in that order; junction bases with no gene match: 8. This CDR3 is CAWTGGMNFSPLHF. As DNA, the CDR3 is TGTGCCTGGACAGGGGGCATGAACTTTTCACCCCTCCACTTT.

This clonotype was counted ten times or more. The rearrangement uses TRBV6-1 and TRBJ2-7, with 12 positions matching TRBD2. The CDR3 covers 15 residues. Germline values: CDR1 MNHNS, CDR2 SASEGT. V gave up 3 bases and J gave up 3 bases; unmatched junction bases: 3. CDR3 nucleotides: TGTGCCAGCAGTGATGTGGGACTAGCGGGCTACGAGCAGTACTTC. It specifies CASSDVGLAGYEQYF.

This clonotype showed up just a few times. This sequence joins TRBV20-1 and TRBJ2-5; 11 bases agree with TRBD2. This CDR3 is built from 15 residues. V lost 3 bases to trimming and J lost 5 bases; unmatched junction nucleotides: 8. Per the germline V gene, CDR1 is DFQATT and CDR2 is SNEGSKA (reference sequence). CDR3 nucleotide sequence: TGCAGTGCTAGTTATAGCGGGAGGGCCCGGGAGACCCAGTACTTC. Translated: CSASYSGRARETQYF.

This clonotype was picked up a small number of times. This sequence joins TRBV9 and TRBJ1-5; TRBD1 matches 12 bases. The CDR3 is 18 amino acids. Germline trimming cut 0 bases from V and 6 bases from J; bases unmatched to any gene: 10. The V gene's germline CDR1 is SGDLS and CDR2 YYNGEE. The CDR3 sequence: CASSVGPGTGGASQPQHF. The CDR3 DNA follows: TGTGCCAGCAGCGTAGGTCCCGGGACAGGGGGCGCGAGTCAGCCCCAGCATTTT.

This clonotype was seen a handful of times. V usage is TRBV11-2 and J usage is TRBJ1-5; TRBD1 is a possible D gene (6 bases). The germline CDR1 and CDR2 sequences are SGHAT and FQNNGV. The CDR3 has 15 amino acids. Trimming removed 5 bases from V and 5 bases from J, with 16 bases in between. The CDR3 protein is CASSLRTALDQPQHF. The CDR3 DNA sequence: TGTGCCAGCAGCCTTAGGACAGCTTTGGATCAGCCCCAGCATTTT.

The chain has TRBV7-2 and TRBJ1-5, with a weak D call TRBD1 (5 bases). The ends were cut back, 10 bases at V and 0 bases at J, with 16 bases in the middle. The CDR3 is 15 residues long. Germline lookup yields CDR1 SGHTA and CDR2 FQGNSA. The CDR3 sequence is CAITLPGDSNQPQHF. The CDR3 DNA sequence: TGTGCCATCACATTGCCGGGGGATAGCAATCAGCCCCAGCATTTT.

This clonotype was recorded only once. V and J are TRBV18 and TRBJ2-7; D may be TRBD1 (6 bases). Trimming removed 2 bases at V and 0 bases at J, with 11 bases between. Looked up from germline, CDR1 is KGHSH and CDR2 is LQKENI. CDR3 length: 15 amino acids. CDR3 DNA sequence: TGTGCCAGCTCACCATTCGGACAGATCTCCTACGAGCAGTACTTC. Translation gives CASSPFGQISYEQYF.

Only a few counts were recorded for this clonotype. V and J are TRBV19 and TRBJ1-1; the match to TRBD1 covers 7 bases. Losses at the gene ends were 3 bases for V and 3 bases for J; bases not matched to a gene: 10. Germline-derived CDR1 and CDR2 are LNHDA and SQIVND (reference sequence). This CDR3 has 16 amino acids. The CDR3 bases are TGTGCCAGTAGTATTCACGCCGGGACAGTAGACACTGAAGCTTTCTTT. This encodes CASSIHAGTVDTEAFF.

The table lists this clonotype with a few counts. The chain uses TRBV10-3 and TRBJ2-7, with 9 bases that match TRBD2. J was trimmed by 0 bases and V by 11 bases; bases with no gene match: 5. Per the germline V gene, CDR1 is ENHRY and CDR2 is SYGVKD. This CDR3 spans 13 amino acids. CDR3 DNA: TGTGCCTCTCAGCGGGAGGCCTCCTACGAGCAGTACTTC. The encoded protein is CASQREASYEQYF.

This clonotype was counted only a few times. CDR3 nucleotides: TGCGCCAGCAGCCCAATTCTGCGTGAGACCCAGTACTTC. Translating it yields CASSPILRETQYF. The chain carries TRBV4-1 and TRBJ2-5; no definite D call. The germline CDR1 and CDR2 sequences are MGHRA and YSYEKL. CDR3 length equals 13 residues. V was shortened by 4 bases and J by 5 bases, with 11 bases between the two germline ends.

This sequence joins TRBV19 and TRBJ1-5; D may be TRBD1 (5 bases). Deletions cut 6 bases from V and 2 bases from J, with 11 bases between. CDR1 LNHDA and CDR2 SQIVND come from the germline V gene (reference sequence). The CDR3 is 14 residues long. CDR3 DNA: TGTGCCAGTAGGGGGGTTTACGGCAATCAGCCCCAGCATTTT. Its protein product is CASRGVYGNQPQHF. Together with reference TRBV19 and TRBJ1-5, the CDR3 gives the full variable domain: DGGITQSPKYLFRKEGQNVTLSCEQNLNHDAMYWYRQDPGQGLRLIYYSQIVNDFQKGDIAEGYSVSREKKESFPLTVTSAQKNPTAFYLCASRGVYGNQPQHFGDGTRLSIL.

This clonotype has ten or more counts. This chain uses TRBV28 with TRBJ1-2, with D perhaps matching TRBD1 (5 bases). V was pared by 6 bases and J by 2 bases, with 13 bases between. The length of the CDR3 is 14 residues. Germline values: CDR1 MDHEN, CDR2 SYDVKM. CDR3 sequence reads: CASSLRQTNYGYTF. CDR3 DNA sequence: TGTGCCAGCAGCTTAAGACAGACGAACTATGGCTACACCTTC.

This chain connects TRBV6-2 or TRBV6-3 to TRBJ1-5; possible D gene TRBD1, 5 bases. V was cut by 2 bases and J by 0 bases, with 11 bases left in between. Germline V gives CDR1 MNHEY, CDR2 SVGEGT. The CDR3 has 16 residues. The CDR3 bases are TGTGCCAGCAGTTACGTTACGGGGACTAGCAATCAGCCCCAGCATTTT. It encodes CASSYVTGTSNQPQHF.

In this sample, this clonotype turned up a few times. The chain combines TRBV6-5 with TRBJ1-1; D unclear. Trimming removed 2 bases at V and 4 bases at J, with 20 bases between. CDR1 and CDR2 from the germline V gene are MNHEY and SVGAGI. The CDR3 consists of 17 residues. As DNA, the CDR3 is TGTGCCAGCAGTTACACTTCGCCTACTGAGAGCGGCACTGAAGCTTTCTTT. Its protein product is CASSYTSPTESGTEAFF.

This clonotype was picked up a small number of times. The chain uses TRBV29-1 and TRBJ1-2; 8 bases align to TRBD1. Germline lookup yields CDR1 SQVTM and CDR2 ANQGSEA. The V segment lost 7 bases and the J segment 8 bases; nucleotides outside the gene matches: 9. The CDR3 has 12 amino acids. This chain's CDR3 is CSARQGLRGYTF. Here the CDR3 DNA reads TGCAGCGCCCGACAGGGGCTCCGGGGCTACACCTTC.

About this clonotype: Being one base from a much bigger clone, this may be a read error. The V gene is TRBV27, the J gene TRBJ1-1; tentatively, D is TRBD1 (6 bases). This CDR3 has 15 residues. V was trimmed by 6 bases and J by 10 bases, leaving 24 bases between them. The germline CDR1 and CDR2 sequences are MNHEY and SMNVEV (reference sequence). The CDR3 bases are TGTGCCAGCAGCCTAGTCGTAGGGACAAGGGGTGCAGCTTTCTTT. Translated, it gives CASSLVVGTRGAAFF.

This clonotype appeared a few times. The chain uses TRBV10-3 and TRBJ1-5; 11 bases agree with TRBD1. V shed 6 bases and J 5 bases; nucleotides not matched to a gene: 9. The germline V gene has CDR1 ENHRY and CDR2 SYGVKD. There are 16 residues in the CDR3. In nucleotides, the CDR3 is TGTGCCATCAGGGCCGGACAGGGGGCAGGGGATCAGCCCCAGCATTTT. This codes for CAIRAGQGAGDQPQHF.

CDR3 bases: TGTGCCAGCAGTGACCTGGGACTAGCGGACGAGCAGTACTTC. It encodes CASSDLGLADEQYF. The V call is TRBV25-1, the J call TRBJ2-7; 11 nucleotides match TRBD2. This CDR3 comprises 14 residues. Trimming cost V 3 bases and J 5 bases; bases outside gene matches: 3. CDR1 is MGHDK and CDR2 is SYGVNS in the germline V gene.

The chain uses TRBV20-1 and TRBJ2-7; TRBD2 might be the D (7 bases). CDR3 length: 14 amino acids. Germline CDR1 is DFQATT and CDR2 is SNEGSKA (reference sequence). V gave up 4 bases and J gave up 3 bases, with 16 bases separating them. For the CDR3, the DNA is TGCAGTGCTACCCCCTCGGGGGGCCACTACGAGCAGTACTTC. It is translated as CSATPSGGHYEQYF.

V gene TRBV25-1 combines with J gene TRBJ1-1; D call uncertain. The CDR3 consists of 12 residues. The V end was cut by 5 bases, the J end by 4 bases, with 8 bases between. Germline V lookup: CDR1 MGHDK, CDR2 SYGVNS. This CDR3 reads CASSRALTEAFF. In nucleotides, the CDR3 is TGTGCCAGCAGTAGGGCCCTCACTGAAGCTTTCTTT.

This clonotype has a handful of counts. This rearrangement joins TRBV30 to TRBJ1-4, with D possibly matching TRBD1 (6 bases). The V end lost 0 bases, the J end lost 8 bases, and 13 bases lay between the germline ends. The CDR3 consists of 14 residues. CDR1 is GTSNPN and CDR2 is SVGIG in the germline V gene (reference sequence). CDR3 residues: CAWSVGRGEEKLFF. CDR3 in DNA: TGTGCCTGGAGTGTAGGCAGGGGAGAAGAAAAACTGTTTTTT.

The gene calls are TRBV18 and TRBJ1-1; possible D gene TRBD1, 5 bases. There are 14 residues in the CDR3. CDR1 and CDR2 (germline): KGHSH, LQKENI. V lost 2 bases and J lost 1, with 8 bases in between. Here the CDR3 reads CASSPLGENTEAFF. The CDR3 nucleotides are TGTGCCAGCTCACCATTAGGGGAGAACACTGAAGCTTTCTTT.

The J gene is TRBJ2-7, the V gene TRBV28; 7 nucleotides align to TRBD2. From germline, CDR1 is MDHEN and CDR2 SYDVKM. This CDR3 spans 15 amino acids. J was trimmed by 1 base and V by 7 bases; bases with no gene match: 10. The CDR3 DNA follows: TGTGCCAGCACGCCGGATCCGGGGGGATCCTACGAGCAGTACTTC. It encodes CASTPDPGGSYEQYF.

This clonotype was counted a few times. V and J are TRBV18 and TRBJ1-5, with 9 bases aligning to TRBD1. After removal of 4 bases from V and 5 bases from J, the junction contained 3 bases not matched to a gene. Germline CDR1 reads KGHSH; CDR2 reads LQKENI. The CDR3 covers 14 residues. The CDR3 DNA reads TGTGCCAGCTCACGGACAGGGGCGGATCAGCCCCAGCATTTT. Protein sequence: CASSRTGADQPQHF.

This clonotype showed up just a few times. The rearrangement uses TRBV6-1 and TRBJ2-2; 7 nucleotides line up with TRBD2. The CDR3 has 15 amino acids. V trimming: 11 bases; J trimming: 0 bases; junction bases outside the gene matches: 9. Germline V CDR1 and CDR2: MNHNS, SASEGT. The CDR3: CAAPAAGSNTGELFF. The CDR3 DNA reads as TGTGCCGCCCCGGCAGCGGGATCGAACACCGGGGAGCTGTTTTTT.